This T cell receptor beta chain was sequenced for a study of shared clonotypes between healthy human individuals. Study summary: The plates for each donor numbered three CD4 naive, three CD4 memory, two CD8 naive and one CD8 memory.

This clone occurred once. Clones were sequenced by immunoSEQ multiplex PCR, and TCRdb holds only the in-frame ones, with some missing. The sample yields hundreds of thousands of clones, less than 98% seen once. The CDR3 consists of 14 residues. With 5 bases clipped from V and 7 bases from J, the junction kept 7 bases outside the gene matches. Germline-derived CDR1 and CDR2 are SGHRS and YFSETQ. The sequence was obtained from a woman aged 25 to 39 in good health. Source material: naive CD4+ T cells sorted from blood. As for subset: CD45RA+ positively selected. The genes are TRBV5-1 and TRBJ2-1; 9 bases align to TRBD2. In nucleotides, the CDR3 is TGCGCCAGCAGGCGGACTGGACTAGCGAATGAGCAGTTCTTC. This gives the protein CASRRTGLANEQFF. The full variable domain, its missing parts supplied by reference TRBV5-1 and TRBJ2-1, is KAGVTQTPRYLIKTRGQQVTLSCSPISGHRSVSWYQQTPGQGLQFLFEYFSETQRNKGNFPGRFSGRQFSNSRSEMNVSTLELGDSALYLCASRRTGLANEQFFGPGTRLTVL.